This T cell receptor beta chain was sequenced for a study of Ad26.COV2.S vaccination and SARS-CoV-2 variants. Only in-frame clones appear in the TCRdb table, and some are missing; sequencing was by immunoSEQ multiplex PCR. The repertoire consists of about 180,000 clones, with about 83% occurring once and the leading ten covering 5% to 7%. V lost 2 bases, J lost 5 bases, and 23 bases lay in between. Germline loops: CDR1 SQVTM, CDR2 ANQGSEA. The CDR3 runs 17 residues. This clone was seen only once. This chain links TRBV29-1 with TRBJ2-3; D uncertain. This specimen consisted of peripheral blood, obtained after recovery from COVID-19. The sequence came from a human donor who had recovered from COVID-19. CDR3 region: CSVELADPPAAQDTQYF. The CDR3 DNA sequence: TGCAGCGTTGAACTCGCGGACCCCCCCGCAGCACAAGATACGCAGTATTTT.